These T cell receptor beta chains were read from a single sample in a study of T cells in tumors after PD-1 blockade. Profiled with immunoSEQ multiplex PCR; TCRdb holds only in-frame clones, not every one. The sample includes tens of thousands of clones, 78% of them seen just once. This specimen was PBMCs, taken before anti-PD-1 treatment. These receptor sequences come from a human donor with basal cell carcinoma. Both conserved end residues are part of each CDR3. A D gene is named only where the DNA matches it firmly. The size entry is marked missing in some rows and otherwise reads once, few, many or a size class.

V	D	J	size	CDR3	DNA
TRBV20-1	-	TRBJ2-3	-	CSARDGRGQYF	TGCAGTGCTAGAGATGGCCGGGGCCAGTATTTT
TRBV13	-	TRBJ2-1	once	CASSLGNPGGSYNEQFF	TGTGCCAGCAGCTTAGGCAATCCGGGTGGCTCCTACAATGAGCAGTTCTTC
TRBV7-9	TRBD1	TRBJ2-5	-	CASSPTGGEETQYF	TGTGCCAGCAGCCCTACAGGGGGCGAGGAGACCCAGTACTTC
TRBV18	TRBD1	TRBJ2-7	-	CASATGDAYEQYF	TGTGCCAGCGCGACAGGGGACGCCTACGAGCAGTACTTC
TRBV29-1	-	TRBJ1-1	-	CSVEWKNTEAFF	TGCAGCGTTGAATGGAAGAACACTGAAGCTTTCTTT
TRBV12-3/TRBV12-4	-	TRBJ2-1	-	CASSYRREQFF	TGTGCCAGCAGTTATCGGAGGGAGCAGTTCTTC
TRBV11-1	TRBD2	TRBJ2-7	-	CASSRETSGITYEQYF	TGTGCCAGCAGCAGAGAAACTAGCGGGATAACCTACGAGCAGTACTTC
TRBV7-2	TRBD2	TRBJ2-7	-	CASSFDGGSVGYEQYF	TGTGCCAGCAGCTTCGACGGCGGGAGTGTAGGATACGAGCAGTACTTC
TRBV6-1	TRBD2	TRBJ2-4	-	CASSDDGEGIQYF	TGTGCCAGCAGTGATGACGGGGAGGGCATTCAGTACTTC
TRBV29-1	-	TRBJ1-1	-	CSVFTGNTEAFF	TGCAGCGTTTTTACAGGGAACACTGAAGCTTTCTTT
TRBV4-2	TRBD2	TRBJ2-1	-	CASSGSGRSNEQFF	TGTGCCAGCAGCGGTAGCGGGAGATCAAATGAGCAGTTCTTC
TRBV5-1	TRBD2	TRBJ2-1	once	CASSSGLAGPVNEQFF	TGCGCCAGCAGCTCCGGACTAGCGGGTCCCGTCAATGAGCAGTTCTTC
TRBV24-1	-	TRBJ2-3	-	CATSDPGTYGADTQYF	TGTGCCACCAGTGATCCGGGGACATACGGCGCAGATACGCAGTATTTT
TRBV6-5	-	TRBJ2-2	-	CATSEQGRATGELFF	TGTGCCACCTCGGAACAGGGTCGAGCCACCGGGGAGCTGTTTTTT
TRBV4-2	TRBD2	TRBJ2-5	-	CASSQERGGQETQYF	TGTGCCAGCAGCCAAGAGCGGGGGGGCCAAGAGACCCAGTACTTC
TRBV2	-	TRBJ2-6	-	CASSEVGTATRESGANVLTF	TGTGCCAGCAGTGAAGTGGGGACAGCGACCCGGGAGTCTGGGGCCAACGTCCTGACTTTC
TRBV7-9	-	TRBJ2-7	-	CASSTGRLASYEQYF	TGTGCCAGCAGCACCGGACGGCTAGCCTCCTACGAGCAGTACTTC
TRBV3-1/TRBV3-2	-	TRBJ2-1	-	CASSLSSGGTNYNEQFF	TGTGCCAGCAGCCTCTCCTCCGGCGGGACGAACTACAATGAGCAGTTCTTC
TRBV5-4	-	TRBJ2-3	-	CASSFGGTTDTQYF	TGTGCCAGCAGCTTTGGAGGGACCACAGATACGCAGTATTTT
TRBV24-1	TRBD2	TRBJ2-7	-	CATGTPGGEQYF	TGTGCCACCGGGACCCCGGGAGGCGAGCAGTACTTC
TRBV27	TRBD2	TRBJ2-3	medium-sized	CASSPGRLAASTDTQYF	TGTGCCAGCAGTCCCGGGAGACTAGCGGCTAGCACAGATACGCAGTATTTT
TRBV6-2/TRBV6-3	TRBD1	TRBJ1-2	-	CASSRTGELYGYTF	TGTGCCAGCAGTCGGACAGGGGAGTTATATGGCTACACCTTC